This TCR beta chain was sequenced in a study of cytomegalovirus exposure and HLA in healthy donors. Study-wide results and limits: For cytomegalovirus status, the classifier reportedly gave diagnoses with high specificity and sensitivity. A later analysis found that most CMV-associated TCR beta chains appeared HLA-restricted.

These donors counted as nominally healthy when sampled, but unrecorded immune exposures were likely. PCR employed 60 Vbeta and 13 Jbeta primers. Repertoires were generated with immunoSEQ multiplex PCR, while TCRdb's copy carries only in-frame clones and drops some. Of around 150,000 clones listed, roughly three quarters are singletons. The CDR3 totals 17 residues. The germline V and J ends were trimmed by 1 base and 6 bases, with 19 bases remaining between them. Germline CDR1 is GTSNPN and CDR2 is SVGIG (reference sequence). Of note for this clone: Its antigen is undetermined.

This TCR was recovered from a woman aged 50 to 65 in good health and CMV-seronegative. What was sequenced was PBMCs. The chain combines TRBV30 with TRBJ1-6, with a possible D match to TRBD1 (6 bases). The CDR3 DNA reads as TGTGCCTGGAGTGCGAACAGGGTTGGACGGATTAATTCACCCCTCCACTTT. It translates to CAWSANRVGRINSPLHF.